These 6 T cell receptor beta chains were sequenced from one sample in a study of T-cell memory formation after mild COVID-19. TCRdb reprocessed the 5' RACE reads via MiXCR and lists one record per CDR3 protein. The table has just under 550,000 distinct CDR3 sequences, roughly 20% seen once. The sequenced sample consisted of PBMCs or a T cell subset sorted from them (not recorded which). These receptors all stem from an adult woman who had mild COVID-19 (a few samples of this study predate the infection). Cell type and time point are not known.

This clonotype occurred once. V usage is TRBV19 and J usage is TRBJ1-1; no clear D gene. The V end lost 5 bases, the J end lost 4 bases, and 11 bases lay between the germline ends. CDR3 size: 13 residues. CDR1 is LNHDA, CDR2 SQIVND, per germline (reference sequence). CDR3: CASSPQMSTEAFF. CDR3 in DNA: TGTGCCAGTAGTCCGCAGATGTCCACTGAAGCTTTCTTT.

The sample holds a few counts of this clonotype. This chain uses TRBV12-3 or TRBV12-4 with TRBJ2-3; 9 bases match TRBD2. There are 14 residues in the CDR3. V was pared by 7 bases and J by 2 bases, with 4 bases of the junction left unmatched. This chain's CDR3 is CASITSGSTDTQYF. Here the CDR3 DNA reads TGTGCCAGCATTACTAGCGGGTCCACAGATACGCAGTATTTT.

The table lists this clonotype with a few counts. This chain joins TRBV11-2 and TRBJ2-2, with 7 positions matching TRBD1. V trimming: 5 bases; J trimming: 1 base; junction bases outside the gene matches: 13. CDR1 is SGHAT, CDR2 FQNNGV, per germline. This CDR3 has 18 amino acids. CDR3 sequence: CASSLLHSGQLNTGELFF. In DNA form, the CDR3 reads TGTGCCAGCAGCCTGCTTCATTCGGGACAGCTGAACACCGGGGAGCTGTTTTTT.

The chain employs TRBV4-1 and TRBJ1-2; 9 bases line up with TRBD1. The CDR3 totals 16 residues. Germline assignment: CDR1 MGHRA and CDR2 YSYEKL. V gave up 3 bases and J gave up 4 bases; unmatched junction bases: 9. For the CDR3, the DNA is TGCGCCAGCAGCCAGGGCACAGGGGGCCGAGGCTATGGCTACACCTTC. Its translation is CASSQGTGGRGYGYTF.

This sequence joins TRBV6-5 and TRBJ1-1; possibly TRBD1 for D (6 bases). V shed 8 bases and J shed 3 bases, with 10 bases lying between them. This CDR3 is built from 12 residues. Germline assignment: CDR1 MNHEY and CDR2 SVGAGI. CDR3 amino acids: CASQGGHTEAFF. In DNA, the CDR3 is TGTGCCAGCCAAGGGGGTCACACTGAAGCTTTCTTT.

This clonotype has just one count. The chain recombines TRBV6-4 with TRBJ2-1; 8 nucleotides align to TRBD1. Per the germline V gene, CDR1 is MRHNA and CDR2 is SNTAGT. This CDR3 is 15 amino acids long. Trimming cost V 3 bases and J 8 bases; bases outside gene matches: 9. CDR3 coding DNA: TGTGCCAGCAGTGATGCAGGGGGCGCGGGCGATGAGCAGTTCTTC. It specifies CASSDAGGAGDEQFF.